The T cell receptor (beta chain) under discussion was sequenced for a study of CD8 T cells in ankylosing spondylitis. Study conclusions and caveats: Disease-associated clones were reportedly significantly overrepresented in matched ankylosing spondylitis synovial fluid. The disease-linked clones had a CD8+ phenotype and low blood frequencies. A motif in TCR beta, a set of eight or nine highly homologous variants, appeared characteristic of ankylosing spondylitis blood. Earlier work had already found some motif variants in reactive arthritis synovial fluid and blood.

From the 5' RACE reads, TCRdb called clonotypes with MiXCR, one entry per CDR3 protein. The sample shows around 280,000 distinct CDR3 sequences, about 19% of them seen only once. This clonotype was found many times. Its target is not known. This clonotype originated in a male donor with ankylosing spondylitis or in good health (not recorded which). The specimen was blood, either unsorted or a sorted T cell fraction (not recorded which).

The chain's CDR3 is CASSPEGWESTEAFF. The CDR3 coding sequence is TGTGCCAGCAGCCCAGAGGGATGGGAGAGCACTGAAGCTTTCTTT. V gene TRBV9 combines with J gene TRBJ1-1; D not certain. CDR1 is SGDLS, CDR2 YYNGEE, per germline. CDR3 length: 15 amino acids. V lost 4 bases to trimming and J lost 4 bases, with 17 bases between them.